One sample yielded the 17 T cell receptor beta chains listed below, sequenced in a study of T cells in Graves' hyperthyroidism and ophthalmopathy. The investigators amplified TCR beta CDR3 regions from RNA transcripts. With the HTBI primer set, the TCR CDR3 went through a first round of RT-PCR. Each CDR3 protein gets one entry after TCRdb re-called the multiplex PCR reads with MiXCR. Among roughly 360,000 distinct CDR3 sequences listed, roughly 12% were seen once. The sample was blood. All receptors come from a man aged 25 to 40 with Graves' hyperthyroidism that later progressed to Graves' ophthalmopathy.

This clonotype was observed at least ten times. The CDR3 DNA reads TGCGCCAGCAGCTTGGGTGACCCTTTGGATACGCAGTATTTT. It encodes CASSLGDPLDTQYF. The chain employs TRBV5-1 and TRBJ2-3; D remains unclear. V was pared by 0 bases and J by 6 bases, with 11 bases between. Germline values: CDR1 SGHRS, CDR2 YFSETQ. The CDR3 loop spans 14 amino acids. The complete variable domain, with remaining parts taken from reference TRBV5-1 and TRBJ2-3, reads KAGVTQTPRYLIKTRGQQVTLSCSPISGHRSVSWYQQTPGQGLQFLFEYFSETQRNKGNFPGRFSGRQFSNSRSEMNVSTLELGDSALYLCASSLGDPLDTQYFGPGTRLTVL.

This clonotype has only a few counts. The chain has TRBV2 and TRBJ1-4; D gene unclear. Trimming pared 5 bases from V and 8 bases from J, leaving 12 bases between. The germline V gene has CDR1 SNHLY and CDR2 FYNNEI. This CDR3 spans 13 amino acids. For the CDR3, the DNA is TGTGCCAGCAGTAGGACCATTTCAGAAAAACTGTTTTTT. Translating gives CASSRTISEKLFF.

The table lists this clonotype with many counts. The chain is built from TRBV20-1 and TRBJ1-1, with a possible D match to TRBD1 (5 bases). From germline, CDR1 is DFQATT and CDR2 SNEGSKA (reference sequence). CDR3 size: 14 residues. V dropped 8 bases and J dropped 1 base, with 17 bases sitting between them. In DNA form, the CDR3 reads TGCAGTCGCACGAGGGGCAAGGCGAACACTGAAGCTTTCTTT. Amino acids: CSRTRGKANTEAFF.

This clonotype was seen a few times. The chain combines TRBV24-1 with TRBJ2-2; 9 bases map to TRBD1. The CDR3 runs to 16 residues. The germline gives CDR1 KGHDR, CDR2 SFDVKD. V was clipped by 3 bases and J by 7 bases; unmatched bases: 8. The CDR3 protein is CATSDPRDRGNGELFF. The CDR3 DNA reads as TGTGCCACCAGTGATCCCCGCGACAGGGGGAACGGGGAGCTGTTTTTT.

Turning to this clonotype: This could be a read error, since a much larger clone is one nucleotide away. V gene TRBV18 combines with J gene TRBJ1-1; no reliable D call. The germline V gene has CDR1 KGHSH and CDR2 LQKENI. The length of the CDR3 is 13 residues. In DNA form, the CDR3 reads TGTGCCTGCTCAACCGGGGAGAACACTGAAGCTTTCTTT. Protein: CACSTGENTEAFF.

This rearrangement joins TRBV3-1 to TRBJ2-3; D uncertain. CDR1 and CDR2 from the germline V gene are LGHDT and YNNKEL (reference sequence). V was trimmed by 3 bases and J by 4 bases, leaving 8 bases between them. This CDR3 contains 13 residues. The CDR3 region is CASSQLVADTQYF. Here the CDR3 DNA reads TGTGCCAGCAGCCAGCTAGTTGCAGATACGCAGTATTTT.

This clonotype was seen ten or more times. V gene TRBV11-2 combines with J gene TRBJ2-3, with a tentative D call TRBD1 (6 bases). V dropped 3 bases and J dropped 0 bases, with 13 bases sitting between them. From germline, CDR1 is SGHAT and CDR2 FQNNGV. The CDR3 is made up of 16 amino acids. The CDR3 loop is CASSFGTLTSTDTQYF. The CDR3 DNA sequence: TGTGCCAGCAGCTTCGGGACACTTACTAGCACAGATACGCAGTATTTT.

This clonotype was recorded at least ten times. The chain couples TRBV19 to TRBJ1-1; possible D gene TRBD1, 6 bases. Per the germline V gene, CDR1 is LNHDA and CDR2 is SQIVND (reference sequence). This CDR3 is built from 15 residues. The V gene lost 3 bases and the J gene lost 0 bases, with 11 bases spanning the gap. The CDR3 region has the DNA TGTGCCAGTAGTATGGAAAGGGGGATGAACACTGAAGCTTTCTTT. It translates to CASSMERGMNTEAFF.

CDR3 amino acids: CSASDRGGYNEQFF. CDR3 DNA sequence: TGCAGTGCTTCCGACAGGGGAGGCTACAATGAGCAGTTCTTC. The chain joins TRBV20-1 to TRBJ2-1, with 8 bases fitting TRBD1. The CDR3 is made up of 14 amino acids. Germline V gives CDR1 DFQATT, CDR2 SNEGSKA (reference sequence). V lost 5 bases and J lost 3; bases outside the gene matches: 6.

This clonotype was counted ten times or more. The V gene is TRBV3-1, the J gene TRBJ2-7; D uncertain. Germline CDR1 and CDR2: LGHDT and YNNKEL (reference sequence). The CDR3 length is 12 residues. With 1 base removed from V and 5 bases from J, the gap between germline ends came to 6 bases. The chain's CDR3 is CASSQVPDEQYF. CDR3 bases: TGTGCCAGCAGCCAAGTCCCAGACGAGCAGTACTTC.

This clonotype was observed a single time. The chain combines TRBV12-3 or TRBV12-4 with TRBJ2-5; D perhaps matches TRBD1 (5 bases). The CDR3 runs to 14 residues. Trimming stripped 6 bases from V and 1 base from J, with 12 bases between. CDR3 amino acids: CASSSGGAQETQYF. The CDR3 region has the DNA TGTGCCAGCAGCTCCGGTGGGGCCCAAGAGACCCAGTACTTC.

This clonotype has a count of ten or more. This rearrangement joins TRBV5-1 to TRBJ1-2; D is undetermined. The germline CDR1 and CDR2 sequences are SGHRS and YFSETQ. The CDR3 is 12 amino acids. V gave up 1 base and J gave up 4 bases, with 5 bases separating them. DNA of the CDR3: TGCGCCAGCAGCTTGACGCGCTATGGCTACACCTTC. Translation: CASSLTRYGYTF.

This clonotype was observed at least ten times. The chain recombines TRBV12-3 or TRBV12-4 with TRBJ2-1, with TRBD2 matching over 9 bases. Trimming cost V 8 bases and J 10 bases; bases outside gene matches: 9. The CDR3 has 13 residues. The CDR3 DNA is TGTGCCAGCCGTGGCGGGGGGGCAGGGGAGCAGTTCTTC. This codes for CASRGGGAGEQFF.

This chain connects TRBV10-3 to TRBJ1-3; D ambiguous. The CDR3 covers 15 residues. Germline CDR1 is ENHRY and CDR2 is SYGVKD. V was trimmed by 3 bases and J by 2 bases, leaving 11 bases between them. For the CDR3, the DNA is TGTGCCATCAGTGATTCCCTCTCGGCTGGAAACACCATATATTTT. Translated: CAISDSLSAGNTIYF.

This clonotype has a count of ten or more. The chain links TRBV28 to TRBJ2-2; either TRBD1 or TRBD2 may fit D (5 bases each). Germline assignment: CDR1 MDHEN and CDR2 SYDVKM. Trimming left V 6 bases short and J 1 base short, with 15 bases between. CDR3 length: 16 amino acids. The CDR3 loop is CASRPTGTLNTGELFF. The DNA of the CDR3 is TGTGCCAGCAGGCCGACCGGGACCCTGAACACCGGGGAGCTGTTTTTT.

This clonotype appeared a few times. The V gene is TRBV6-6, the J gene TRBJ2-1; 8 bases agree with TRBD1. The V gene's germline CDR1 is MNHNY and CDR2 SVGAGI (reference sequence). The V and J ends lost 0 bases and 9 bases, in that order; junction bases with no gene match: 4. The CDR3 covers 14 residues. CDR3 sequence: CASSYSPGGIEQFF. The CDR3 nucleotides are TGTGCCAGCAGTTACTCGCCAGGGGGCATTGAGCAGTTCTTC.

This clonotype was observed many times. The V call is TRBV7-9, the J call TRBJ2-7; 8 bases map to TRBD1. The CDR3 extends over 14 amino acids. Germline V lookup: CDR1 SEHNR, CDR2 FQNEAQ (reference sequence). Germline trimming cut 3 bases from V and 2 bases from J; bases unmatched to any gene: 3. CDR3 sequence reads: CASSLTGAPYEQYF. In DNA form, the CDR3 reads TGTGCCAGCAGCTTGACAGGGGCTCCCTACGAGCAGTACTTC.